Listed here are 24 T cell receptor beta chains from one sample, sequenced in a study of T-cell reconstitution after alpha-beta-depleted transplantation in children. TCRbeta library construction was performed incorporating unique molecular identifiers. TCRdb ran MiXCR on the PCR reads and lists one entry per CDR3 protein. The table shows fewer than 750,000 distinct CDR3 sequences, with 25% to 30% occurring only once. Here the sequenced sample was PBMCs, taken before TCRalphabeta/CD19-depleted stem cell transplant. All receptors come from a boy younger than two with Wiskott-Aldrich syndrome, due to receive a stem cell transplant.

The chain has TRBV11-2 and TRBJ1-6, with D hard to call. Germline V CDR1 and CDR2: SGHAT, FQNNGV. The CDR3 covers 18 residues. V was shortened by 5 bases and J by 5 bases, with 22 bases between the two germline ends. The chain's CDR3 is CASSRINKGGRDNSPLHF. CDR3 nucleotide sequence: TGTGCCAGCAGCCGAATTAACAAGGGCGGGAGGGATAATTCACCCCTCCACTTT.

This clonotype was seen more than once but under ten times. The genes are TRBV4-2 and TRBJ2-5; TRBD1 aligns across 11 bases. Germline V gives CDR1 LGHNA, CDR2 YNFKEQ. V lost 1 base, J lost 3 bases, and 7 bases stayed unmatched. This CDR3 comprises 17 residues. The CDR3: CASSQAGQGAYKETQYF. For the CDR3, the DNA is TGTGCCAGCAGCCAAGCCGGACAGGGGGCCTACAAAGAGACCCAGTACTTC.

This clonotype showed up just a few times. The CDR3 loop reads CSAWGAGLADISSYNEQFF. The CDR3 DNA reads as TGCAGTGCTTGGGGGGCGGGACTAGCGGACATCAGCTCCTACAATGAGCAGTTCTTC. V and J are TRBV20-1 and TRBJ2-1; 11 bases are shared with TRBD2. CDR1 and CDR2 from the germline V gene are DFQATT and SNEGSKA (reference sequence). Trimming cost V 5 bases and J 0 bases; bases outside gene matches: 15. The CDR3 is made up of 19 amino acids.

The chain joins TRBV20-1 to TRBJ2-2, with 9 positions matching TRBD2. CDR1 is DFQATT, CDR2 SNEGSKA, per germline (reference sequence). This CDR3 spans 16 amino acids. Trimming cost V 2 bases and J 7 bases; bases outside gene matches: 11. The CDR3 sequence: CSARYNLAGGDGELFF. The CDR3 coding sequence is TGCAGTGCTAGATATAACCTGGCGGGAGGGGACGGGGAGCTGTTTTTT.

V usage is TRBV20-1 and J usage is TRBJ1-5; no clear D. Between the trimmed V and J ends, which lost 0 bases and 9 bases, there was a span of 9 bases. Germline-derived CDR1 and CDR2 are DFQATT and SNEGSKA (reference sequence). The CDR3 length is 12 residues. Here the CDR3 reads CSARDAWGPQHF. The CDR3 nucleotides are TGCAGTGCTAGAGATGCGTGGGGGCCCCAGCATTTT.

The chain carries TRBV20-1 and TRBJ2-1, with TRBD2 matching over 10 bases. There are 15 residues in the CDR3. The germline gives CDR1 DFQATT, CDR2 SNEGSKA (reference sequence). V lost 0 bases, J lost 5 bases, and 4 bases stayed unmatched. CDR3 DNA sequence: TGCAGTGCTAGAGATCTTAGCGGGAGGAACAATGAGCAGTTCTTC. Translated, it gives CSARDLSGRNNEQFF.

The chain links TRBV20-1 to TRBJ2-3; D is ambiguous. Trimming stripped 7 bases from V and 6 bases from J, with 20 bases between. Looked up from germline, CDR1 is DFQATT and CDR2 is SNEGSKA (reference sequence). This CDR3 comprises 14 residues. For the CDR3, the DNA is TGCAGTGTCCCTCGATCGATTTTGAGCGATACGCAGTATTTT. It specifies CSVPRSILSDTQYF.

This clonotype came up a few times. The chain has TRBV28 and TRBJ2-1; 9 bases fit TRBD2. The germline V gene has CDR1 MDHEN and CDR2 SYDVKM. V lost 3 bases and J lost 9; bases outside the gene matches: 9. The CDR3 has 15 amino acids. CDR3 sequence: CASSLFAGGLIEQFF. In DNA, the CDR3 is TGTGCCAGCAGTTTGTTTGCGGGAGGGCTCATTGAGCAGTTCTTC.

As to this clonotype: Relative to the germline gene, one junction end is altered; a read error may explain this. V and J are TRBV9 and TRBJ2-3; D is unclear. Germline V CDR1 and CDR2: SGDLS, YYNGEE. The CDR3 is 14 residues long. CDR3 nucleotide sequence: TGTGCCAGCAGCGTAGGGGGAAGCACAGATAGGCAGTATTTT. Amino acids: CASSVGGSTDRQYF.

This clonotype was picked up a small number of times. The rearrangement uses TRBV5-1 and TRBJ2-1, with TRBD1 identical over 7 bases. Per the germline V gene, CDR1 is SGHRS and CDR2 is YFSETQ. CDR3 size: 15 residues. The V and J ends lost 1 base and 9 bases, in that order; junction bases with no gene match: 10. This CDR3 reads CASSLTGAEGVEQFF. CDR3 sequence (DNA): TGCGCCAGCAGCTTGACAGGGGCCGAGGGGGTTGAGCAGTTCTTC.

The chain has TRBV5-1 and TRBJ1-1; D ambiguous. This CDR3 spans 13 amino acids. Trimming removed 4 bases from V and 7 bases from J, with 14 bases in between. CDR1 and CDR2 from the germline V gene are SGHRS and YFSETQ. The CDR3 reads CASSMDGMNEAFF. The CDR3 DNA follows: TGCGCCAGCAGCATGGATGGGATGAATGAAGCTTTCTTT.

The DNA of the CDR3 is TGCAGTGCTAGCCCCCCAGGAGAAGAGACCCAGTACTTC. This encodes CSASPPGEETQYF. The chain is built from TRBV20-1 and TRBJ2-5; D unresolved. Germline lookup yields CDR1 DFQATT and CDR2 SNEGSKA (reference sequence). V dropped 3 bases and J dropped 3 bases, with 11 bases sitting between them. This CDR3 has 13 residues.

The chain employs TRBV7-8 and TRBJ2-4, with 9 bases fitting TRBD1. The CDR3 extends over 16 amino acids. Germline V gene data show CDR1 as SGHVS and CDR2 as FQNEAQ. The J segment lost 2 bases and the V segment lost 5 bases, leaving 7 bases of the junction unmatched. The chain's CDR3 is CASSPWTGETKNIQYF. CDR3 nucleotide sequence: TGTGCCAGCAGCCCGTGGACAGGGGAGACCAAAAACATTCAGTACTTC. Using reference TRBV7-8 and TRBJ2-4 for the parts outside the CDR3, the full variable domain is GAGVSQSPRYKVAKRGQDVALRCDPISGHVSLFWYQQALGQGPEFLTYFQNEAQLDKSGLPSDRFFAERPEGSVSTLKIQRTQQEDSAVYLCASSPWTGETKNIQYFGAGTRLSVL.

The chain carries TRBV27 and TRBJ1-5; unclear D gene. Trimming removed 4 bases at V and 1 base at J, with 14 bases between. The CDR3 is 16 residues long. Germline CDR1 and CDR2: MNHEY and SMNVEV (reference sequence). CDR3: CASSSLGSGSNQPQHF. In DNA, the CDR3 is TGTGCCAGCAGTTCGTTAGGGAGTGGGAGCAATCAGCCCCAGCATTTT.

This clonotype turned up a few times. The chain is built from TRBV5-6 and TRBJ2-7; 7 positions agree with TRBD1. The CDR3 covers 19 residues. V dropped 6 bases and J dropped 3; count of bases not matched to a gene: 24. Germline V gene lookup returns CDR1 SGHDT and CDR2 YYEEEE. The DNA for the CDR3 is TGTGCCAGCACCTTACTAAGACGACTGAACCGGGACAGTGACTACGAGCAGTACTTC. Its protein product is CASTLLRRLNRDSDYEQYF.

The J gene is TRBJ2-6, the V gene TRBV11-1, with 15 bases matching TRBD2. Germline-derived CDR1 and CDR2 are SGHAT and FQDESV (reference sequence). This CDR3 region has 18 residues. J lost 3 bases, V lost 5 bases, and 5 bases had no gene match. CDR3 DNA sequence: TGTGCCAGCAGCGGTGGACTAGCGGGAGGGAGTGGGGCCAACGTCCTGACTTTC. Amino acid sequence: CASSGGLAGGSGANVLTF.

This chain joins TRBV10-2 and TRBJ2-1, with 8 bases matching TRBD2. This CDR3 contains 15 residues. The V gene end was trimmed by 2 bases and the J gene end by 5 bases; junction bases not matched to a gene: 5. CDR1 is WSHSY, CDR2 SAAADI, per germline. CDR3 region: CASSEASGSNNEQFF. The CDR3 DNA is TGCGCCAGCAGTGAGGCTAGCGGGTCAAACAATGAGCAGTTCTTC.

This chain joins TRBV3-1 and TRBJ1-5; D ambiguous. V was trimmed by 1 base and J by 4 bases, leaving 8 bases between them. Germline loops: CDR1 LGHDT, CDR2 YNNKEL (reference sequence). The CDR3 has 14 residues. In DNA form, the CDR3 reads TGTGCCAGCAGCCAAGCAGGTTTAAATCAGCCCCAGCATTTT. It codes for CASSQAGLNQPQHF.

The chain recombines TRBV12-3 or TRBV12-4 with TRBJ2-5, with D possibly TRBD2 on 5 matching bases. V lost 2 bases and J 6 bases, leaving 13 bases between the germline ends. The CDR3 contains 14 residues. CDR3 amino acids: CASSLSGDGKTQYF. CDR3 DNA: TGTGCCAGCAGTTTATCCGGGGATGGGAAGACCCAGTACTTC.

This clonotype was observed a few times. CDR3 loop: CASSKGGGRPENYSYEQYF. In DNA form, the CDR3 reads TGTGCCAGCAGCAAAGGGGGGGGCAGACCCGAAAACTACTCCTACGAGCAGTACTTC. V usage is TRBV21-1 and J usage is TRBJ2-7; no DNA check was done on the table's D call, TRBD1. TRBV21-1 is flagged as a pseudogene. CDR3 length equals 19 residues.

CDR3 sequence reads: CAIQGQVKEKLFF. CDR3 coding DNA: TGTGCCATCCAGGGGCAGGTGAAAGAAAAACTGTTTTTT. V and J are TRBV15 and TRBJ1-4; a weak D match, TRBD1 (6 bases). The CDR3 is 13 residues long. Between the trimmed V and J ends, which lost 10 bases and 8 bases, there was a span of 17 bases. Per the germline V gene, CDR1 is LNHNV and CDR2 is YYDKDF (reference sequence).

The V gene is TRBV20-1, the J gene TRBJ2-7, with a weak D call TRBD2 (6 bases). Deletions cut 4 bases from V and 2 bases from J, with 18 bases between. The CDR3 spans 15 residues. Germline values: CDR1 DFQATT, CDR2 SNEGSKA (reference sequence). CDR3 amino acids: CSATLQGGRAYEQYF. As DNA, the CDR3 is TGCAGTGCTACTCTTCAGGGAGGTCGGGCCTACGAGCAGTACTTC.

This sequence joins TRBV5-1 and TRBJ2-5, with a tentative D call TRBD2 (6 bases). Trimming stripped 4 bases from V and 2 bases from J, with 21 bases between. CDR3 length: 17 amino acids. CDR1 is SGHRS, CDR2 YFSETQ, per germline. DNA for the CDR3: TGCGCCAGCAGCAGACGCGTACAACAAGGAGGGCAAGAGACCCAGTACTTC. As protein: CASSRRVQQGGQETQYF.

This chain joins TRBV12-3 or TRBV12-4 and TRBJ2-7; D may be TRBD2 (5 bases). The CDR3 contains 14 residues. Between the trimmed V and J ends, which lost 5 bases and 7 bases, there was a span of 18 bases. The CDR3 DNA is TGTGCCAGCAGTAGAAAGGACGGTAGGAGGGAGCAGTACTTC. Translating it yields CASSRKDGRREQYF.